Reported below is one T cell receptor (beta chain). Its recognized antigen is unknown. Base qualities were left out, and no much larger clone turns up one base away. The CDR3 goes from the cysteine to the phenylalanine over 15 residues. Solely the CDR3 DNA is kept, with 45 bases framed from the first base. Clipping removes 3 bases from V and 6 bases from J, with 7 as the unmatched junction base count. The collaborating institutions used their own protocols to collect whole blood in K2EDTA tubes. Collaborator samples were shipped for TCRbeta analysis as frozen whole blood, isolated PBMCs, or DNA extracted from either sample type. TCRbeta CDR3 regions were amplified from genomic DNA using the immunoSEQ Assay, a bias-controlled multiplex PCR. From the authors' description of their analysis: Within the assay, amplification of reference gene primers was used to estimate how many nucleated cells each sample contained. Sequence reads were collapsed and filtered to measure the absolute abundance of every unique TCRbeta CDR3 rearrangement. For each sample, productive Simpson clonality was calculated as the square root of Simpson's diversity index across productive rearrangements. Not all clones reach the TCRdb copy of this immuneACCESS table, which keeps in-frame sequences only. Checked studies attribute under half of the gap to unresolved V genes and leave the rest unexplained. That table furnishes V, J and clone size, whereas the DNA furnished D and trimming. The sample table lists roughly 110,000 clones, roughly 84% of them with a count of one. Clones ranked in the top ten supply 0.8% to 0.9% of the sample.

The data are from a study of blood T cell repertoires in COVID-19 (dated by TCRdb to about 2020). At the level of the whole study: Samples from collaborators originated in the United States, Italy and Spain and spanned both the acute and convalescent phases of COVID-19. The repertoires were released in a freely available public database meant as a resource for research on the immune response to SARS-CoV-2. The material from the prospective study consisted of cDNA or gDNA derived from T cells, B-cell-depleted T cells, or PBMCs. Deeply sampled blood TCRbeta repertoires from subjects exposed to, actively infected with, or recovered from COVID-19 were included in the dataset. The samples were drawn from the first 160 participants of the ongoing ImmuneRACE study and from 1,254 subjects provided by 6 global collaborators. Where available, HLA class I and class II types were taken from metadata supplied by the sample provider and were not determined by assay-based typing. Sample metadata almost always included a de-identified subject ID, COVID-19 status, age in years and sex.

The paper's findings and limits, for the study overall: How much clinical and demographic metadata was included differed by source and by participant, and the metadata was provided uncurated.

Sample: peripheral blood. The source is a woman in her sixties or seventies with acute or convalescent COVID-19. This chain is built from TRBV23-1 and TRBJ2-3; 9 bases in the middle match TRBD2. TRBV23-1 is marked as an open reading frame, function uncertain. The CDR3 protein sequence reads: CASSHAGGPSDTQYF. The DNA is as follows: TGCGCCAGCAGTCATGCGGGAGGGCCGTCGGATACGCAGTATTTT.